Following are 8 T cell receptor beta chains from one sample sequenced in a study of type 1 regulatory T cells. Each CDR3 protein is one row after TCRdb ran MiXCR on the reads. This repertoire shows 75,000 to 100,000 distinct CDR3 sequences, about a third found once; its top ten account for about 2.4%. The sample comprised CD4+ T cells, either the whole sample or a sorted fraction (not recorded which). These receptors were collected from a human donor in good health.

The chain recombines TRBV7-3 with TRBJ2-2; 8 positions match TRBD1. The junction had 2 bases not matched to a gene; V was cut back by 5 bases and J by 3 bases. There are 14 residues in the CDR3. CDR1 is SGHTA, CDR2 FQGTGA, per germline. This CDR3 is CASSTTGDTGELFF. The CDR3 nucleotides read TGTGCCAGCAGCACGACAGGGGACACCGGGGAGCTGTTTTTT.

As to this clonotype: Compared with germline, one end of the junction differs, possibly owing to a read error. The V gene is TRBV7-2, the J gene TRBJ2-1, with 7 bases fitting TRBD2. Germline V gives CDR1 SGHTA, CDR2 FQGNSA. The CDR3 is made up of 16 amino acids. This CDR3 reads CASSTGPSGAYNEQLF. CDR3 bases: TGTGCCAGCAGCACCGGACCTAGCGGAGCCTACAATGAGCAGTTATTC.

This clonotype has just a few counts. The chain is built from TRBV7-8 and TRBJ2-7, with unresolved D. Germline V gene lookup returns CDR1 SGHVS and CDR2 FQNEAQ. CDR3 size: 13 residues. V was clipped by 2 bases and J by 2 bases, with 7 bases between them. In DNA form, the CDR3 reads TGTGCCAGCAGCTTAACAGACACCTACGAGCAGTACTTC. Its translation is CASSLTDTYEQYF. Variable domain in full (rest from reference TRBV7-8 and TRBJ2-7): GAGVSQSPRYKVAKRGQDVALRCDPISGHVSLFWYQQALGQGPEFLTYFQNEAQLDKSGLPSDRFFAERPEGSVSTLKIQRTQQEDSAVYLCASSLTDTYEQYFGPGTRLTVT.

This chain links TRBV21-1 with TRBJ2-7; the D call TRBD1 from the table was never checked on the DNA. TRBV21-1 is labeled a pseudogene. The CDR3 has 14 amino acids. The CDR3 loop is CASSKTDYDYEQYF. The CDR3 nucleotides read TGTGCCAGCAGCAAGACAGATTATGACTACGAGCAGTACTTC.

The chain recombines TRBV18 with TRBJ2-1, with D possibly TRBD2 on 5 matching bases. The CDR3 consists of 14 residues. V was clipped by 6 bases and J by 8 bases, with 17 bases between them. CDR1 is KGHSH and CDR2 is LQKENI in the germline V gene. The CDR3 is CASSRDRAGDEQFF. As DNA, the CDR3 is TGTGCCAGCTCCCGTGACCGGGCGGGCGATGAGCAGTTCTTC.

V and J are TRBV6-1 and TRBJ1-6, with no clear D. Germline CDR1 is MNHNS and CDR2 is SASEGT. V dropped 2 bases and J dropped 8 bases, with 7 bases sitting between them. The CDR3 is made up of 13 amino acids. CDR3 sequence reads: CASSESLYSPLHF. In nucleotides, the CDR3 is TGTGCCAGCAGTGAATCGCTGTATTCACCCCTCCACTTT.

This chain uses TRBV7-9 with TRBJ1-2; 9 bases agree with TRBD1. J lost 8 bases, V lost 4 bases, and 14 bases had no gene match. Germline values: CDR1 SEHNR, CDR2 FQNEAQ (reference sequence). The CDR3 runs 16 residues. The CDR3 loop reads CASSSNNFRDRVGYTF. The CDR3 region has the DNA TGTGCCAGCAGCTCCAATAACTTCCGGGACAGGGTCGGCTACACCTTC.

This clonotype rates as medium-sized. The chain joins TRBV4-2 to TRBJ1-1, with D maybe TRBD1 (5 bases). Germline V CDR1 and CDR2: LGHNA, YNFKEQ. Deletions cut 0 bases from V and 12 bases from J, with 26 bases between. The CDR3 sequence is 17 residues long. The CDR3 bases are TGTGCCAGCAGCCAAGATCCAGGGACCCTAACAGGATCCAGTTCTTTCTTT. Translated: CASSQDPGTLTGSSSFF.